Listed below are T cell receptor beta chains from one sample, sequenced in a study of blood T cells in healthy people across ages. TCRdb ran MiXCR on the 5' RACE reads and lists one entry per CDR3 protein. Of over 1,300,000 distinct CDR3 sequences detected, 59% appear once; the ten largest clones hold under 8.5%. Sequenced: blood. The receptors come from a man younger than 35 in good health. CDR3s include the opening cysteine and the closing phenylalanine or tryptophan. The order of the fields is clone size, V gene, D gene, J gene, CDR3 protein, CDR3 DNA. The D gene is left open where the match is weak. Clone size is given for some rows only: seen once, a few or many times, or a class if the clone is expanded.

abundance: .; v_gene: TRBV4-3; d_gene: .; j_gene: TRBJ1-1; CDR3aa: CASSQVGYGNTEAFF; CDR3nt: TGCGCCAGCAGCCAAGTAGGATATGGTAACACTGAAGCTTTCTTT
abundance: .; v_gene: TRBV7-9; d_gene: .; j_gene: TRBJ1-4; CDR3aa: CASSLSRGELFF; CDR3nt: TGTGCCAGCAGCTTATCTAGGGGAGAACTGTTTTTT
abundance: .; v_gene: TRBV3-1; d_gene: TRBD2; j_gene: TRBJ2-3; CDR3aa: CASSSTSGARSTDTQYF; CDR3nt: TGTGCCAGCAGCTCGACTAGCGGGGCCCGAAGCACAGATACGCAGTATTTT
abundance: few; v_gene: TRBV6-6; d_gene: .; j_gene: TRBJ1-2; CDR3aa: CASSNRDTYGYTF; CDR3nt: TGTGCCAGCAGTAACCGGGACACCTATGGCTACACCTTC
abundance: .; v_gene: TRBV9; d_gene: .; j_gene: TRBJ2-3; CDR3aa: CASSAPVTDTQYF; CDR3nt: TGTGCCAGCAGCGCACCCGTCACAGATACGCAGTATTTT
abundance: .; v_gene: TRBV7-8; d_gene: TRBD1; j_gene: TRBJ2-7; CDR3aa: CASSFGDSADTQYF; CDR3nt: TGTGCCAGCAGCTTCGGGGACAGTGCAGATACGCAGTACTTC
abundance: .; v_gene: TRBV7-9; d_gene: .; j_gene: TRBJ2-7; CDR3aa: CASSPPLINYEQYF; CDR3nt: TGTGCCAGCAGCCCGCCACTGATAAACTACGAGCAGTACTTC
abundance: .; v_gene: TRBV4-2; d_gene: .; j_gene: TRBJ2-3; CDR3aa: CASSLLPLGVDTQYF; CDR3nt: TGTGCCAGCAGCCTACTACCTTTGGGTGTAGATACGCAGTATTTT
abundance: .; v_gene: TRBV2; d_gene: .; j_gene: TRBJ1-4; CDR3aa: CASSAGGEEKLFF; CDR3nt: TGTGCCAGCAGTGCGGGGGGCGAAGAAAAACTGTTTTTT
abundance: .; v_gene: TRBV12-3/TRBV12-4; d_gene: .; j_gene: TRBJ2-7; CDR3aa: CASSLTGPLPYEQYF; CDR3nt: TGTGCCAGCAGTTTGACGGGACCCCTCCCCTACGAGCAGTACTTC
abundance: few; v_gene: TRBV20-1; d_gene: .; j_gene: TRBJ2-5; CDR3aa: CSARTGERETQYF; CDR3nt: TGCAGTGCGAGGACCGGGGAACGAGAGACCCAGTACTTC
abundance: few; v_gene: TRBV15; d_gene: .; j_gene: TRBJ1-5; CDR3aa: CATSRDRGTNQPQHF; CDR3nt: TGTGCCACCAGCAGAGACAGGGGAACTAATCAGCCCCAGCATTTT
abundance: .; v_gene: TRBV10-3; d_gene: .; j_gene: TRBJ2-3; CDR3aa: CAITTGTLDTQYF; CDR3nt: TGTGCCATCACCACTGGGACTTTGGATACGCAGTATTTT
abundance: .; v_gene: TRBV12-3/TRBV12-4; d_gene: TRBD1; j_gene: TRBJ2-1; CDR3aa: CASSPPGQLNNERFF; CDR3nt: TGTGCCAGCAGTCCCCCGGGACAGCTGAACAATGAGCGGTTCTTC
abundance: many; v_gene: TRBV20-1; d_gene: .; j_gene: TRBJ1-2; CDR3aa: CSARDRANYGYTF; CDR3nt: TGCAGTGCTAGGGACAGAGCTAACTATGGCTACACCTTC
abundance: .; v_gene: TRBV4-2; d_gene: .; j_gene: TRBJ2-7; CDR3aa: CASSGAGTDEQYF; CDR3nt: TGTGCCAGCAGCGGAGCAGGGACCGACGAGCAGTACTTC
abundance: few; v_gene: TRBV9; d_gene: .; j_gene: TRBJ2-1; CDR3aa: CASSSRPTMNEQFF; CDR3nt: TGTGCCAGCAGCTCCCGACCGACGATGAATGAGCAGTTCTTC
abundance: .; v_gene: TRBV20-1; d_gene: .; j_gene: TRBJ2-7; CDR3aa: CSATDRNEQYF; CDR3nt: TGCAGTGCCACAGACAGGAACGAGCAGTACTTC
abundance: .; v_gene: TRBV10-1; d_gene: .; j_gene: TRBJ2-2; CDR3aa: CASSGGDAGHTGELFF; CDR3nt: TGCGCCAGCAGTGGAGGGGACGCGGGGCACACCGGGGAGCTGTTTTTT
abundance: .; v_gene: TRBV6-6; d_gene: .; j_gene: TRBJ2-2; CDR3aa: CASSYTGGGELFF; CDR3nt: TGTGCCAGCAGTTACACAGGAGGCGGGGAGCTGTTTTTT
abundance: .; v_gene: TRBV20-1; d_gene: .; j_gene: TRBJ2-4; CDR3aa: CSATSDAKNIQYF; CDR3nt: TGCAGTGCTACCTCGGATGCCAAAAACATTCAGTACTTC
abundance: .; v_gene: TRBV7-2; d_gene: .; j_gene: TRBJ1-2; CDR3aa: CASSSGGWYGYTF; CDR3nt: TGTGCCAGCAGCTCGGGTGGCTGGTATGGCTACACCTTC
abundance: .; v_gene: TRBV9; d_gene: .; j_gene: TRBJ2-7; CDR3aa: CASSVAELYEQYF; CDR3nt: TGTGCCAGCAGCGTAGCCGAACTCTACGAGCAGTACTTC
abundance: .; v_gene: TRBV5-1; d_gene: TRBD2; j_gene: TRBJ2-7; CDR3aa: CASSFEPAGASYNEQYF; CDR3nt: TGCGCCAGCAGTTTTGAACCAGCGGGAGCTTCCTACAATGAGCAGTACTTC
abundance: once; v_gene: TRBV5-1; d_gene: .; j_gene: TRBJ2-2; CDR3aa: CASSLQGFGTGELFF; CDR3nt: TGCGCCAGCAGCCTACAGGGATTTGGGACCGGGGAGCTGTTTTTT
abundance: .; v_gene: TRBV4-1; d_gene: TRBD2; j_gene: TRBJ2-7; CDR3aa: CASSQDPGREYEQYF; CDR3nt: TGCGCCAGCAGCCAAGATCCGGGGAGGGAGTACGAGCAGTACTTC
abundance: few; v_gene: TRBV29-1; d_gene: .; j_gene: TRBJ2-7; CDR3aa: CSVAGVFGRPYEQYF; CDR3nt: TGCAGCGTTGCGGGTGTGTTTGGTAGACCTTACGAGCAGTACTTC
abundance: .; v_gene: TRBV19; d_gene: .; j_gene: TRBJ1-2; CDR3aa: CASSGRAVKEDYGYTF; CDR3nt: TGTGCCAGTAGCGGTCGTGCGGTGAAGGAGGACTATGGCTACACCTTC
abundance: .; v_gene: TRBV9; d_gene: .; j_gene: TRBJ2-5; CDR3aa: CASSVSGWETQYF; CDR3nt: TGTGCCAGCAGCGTGAGCGGTTGGGAGACCCAGTACTTC
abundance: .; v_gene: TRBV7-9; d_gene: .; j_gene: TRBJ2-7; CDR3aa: CASSRTAGSYEQYF; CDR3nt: TGTGCCAGCAGCAGGACAGCGGGCTCCTACGAGCAGTACTTC
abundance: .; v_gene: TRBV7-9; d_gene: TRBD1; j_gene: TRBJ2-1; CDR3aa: CASSLGGQGTSGNEQFF; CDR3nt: TGTGCCAGCAGCTTAGGGGGACAGGGTACGTCCGGGAATGAGCAGTTCTTC
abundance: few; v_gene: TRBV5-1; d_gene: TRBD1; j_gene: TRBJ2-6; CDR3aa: CASSPGTATSGANVLTF; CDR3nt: TGCGCCAGCAGTCCCGGGACAGCGACCTCTGGGGCCAACGTCCTGACTTTC
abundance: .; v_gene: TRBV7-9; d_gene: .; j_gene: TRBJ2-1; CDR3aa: CASNHEGLYYNEQFF; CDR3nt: TGTGCCAGCAATCACGAGGGCCTCTACTACAATGAGCAGTTCTTC
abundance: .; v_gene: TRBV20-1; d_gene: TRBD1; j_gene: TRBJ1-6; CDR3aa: CSALDRGNPPNSPLHF; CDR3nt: TGCAGTGCTTTGGACAGGGGGAATCCCCCGAATTCACCCCTCCACTTT
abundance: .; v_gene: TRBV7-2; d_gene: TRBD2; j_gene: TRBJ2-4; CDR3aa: CASSLAGLAGGPWEQYF; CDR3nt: TGTGCCAGCAGCTTAGCGGGACTAGCGGGGGGGCCGTGGGAGCAGTACTTC
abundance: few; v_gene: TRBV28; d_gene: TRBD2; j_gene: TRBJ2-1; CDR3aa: CASSKSGGGANEQFF; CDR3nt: TGTGCCAGCAGTAAATCCGGCGGGGGGGCAAATGAGCAGTTCTTC
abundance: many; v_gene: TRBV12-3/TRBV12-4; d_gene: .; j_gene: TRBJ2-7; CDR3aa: CASSFRGSYEQYF; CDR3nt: TGTGCCAGCAGTTTCAGGGGTTCCTACGAGCAGTACTTC
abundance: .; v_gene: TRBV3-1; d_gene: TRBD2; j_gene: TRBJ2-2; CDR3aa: CASIARGAGELFF; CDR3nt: TGTGCCAGCATTGCCCGGGGGGCCGGGGAGCTGTTTTTT
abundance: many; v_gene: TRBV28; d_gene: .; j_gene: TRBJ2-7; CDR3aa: CASSHRGSYEQYF; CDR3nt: TGTGCCAGCAGTCATCGGGGGAGCTACGAGCAGTACTTC
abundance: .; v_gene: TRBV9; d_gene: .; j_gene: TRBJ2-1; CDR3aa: CASSVVGGADNEQFF; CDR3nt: TGTGCCAGCAGCGTAGTAGGGGGGGCCGACAATGAGCAGTTCTTC
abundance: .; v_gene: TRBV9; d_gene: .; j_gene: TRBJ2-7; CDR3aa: CASSGGLPTYEQYF; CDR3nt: TGTGCCAGCAGCGGGGGACTTCCTACGTACGAGCAGTACTTC
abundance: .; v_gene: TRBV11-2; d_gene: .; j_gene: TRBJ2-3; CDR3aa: CASSLTDMTDTQYF; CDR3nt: TGTGCCAGCAGCTTAACTGATATGACAGATACGCAGTATTTT
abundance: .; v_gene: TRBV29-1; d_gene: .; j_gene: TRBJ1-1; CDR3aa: CSAEVRGSYTEAFF; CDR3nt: TGCAGCGCAGAGGTCAGGGGTTCGTACACTGAAGCTTTCTTT
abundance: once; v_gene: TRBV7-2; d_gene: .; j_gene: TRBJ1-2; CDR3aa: CASSWDGSQYGYTF; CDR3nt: TGTGCCAGCAGCTGGGACGGGAGTCAATATGGCTACACCTTC
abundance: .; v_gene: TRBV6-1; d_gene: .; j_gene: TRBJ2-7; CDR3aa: CASSEAAGYEQYF; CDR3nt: TGTGCCAGCAGTGAAGCAGCAGGCTACGAGCAGTACTTC
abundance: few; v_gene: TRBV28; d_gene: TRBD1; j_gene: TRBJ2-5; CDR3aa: CASSFSPGQGALETQYF; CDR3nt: TGTGCCAGCAGTTTTTCACCGGGACAGGGGGCTTTGGAGACCCAGTACTTC
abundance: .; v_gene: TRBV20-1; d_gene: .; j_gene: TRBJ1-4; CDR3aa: CSARDIGMANEKLFF; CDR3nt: TGCAGTGCTAGAGATATAGGGATGGCTAATGAAAAACTGTTTTTT
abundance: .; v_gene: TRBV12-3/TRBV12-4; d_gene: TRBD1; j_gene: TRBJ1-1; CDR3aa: CASRIMDRPVMNTEAFF; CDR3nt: TGTGCCAGCAGGATCATGGACAGGCCCGTTATGAACACTGAAGCTTTCTTT
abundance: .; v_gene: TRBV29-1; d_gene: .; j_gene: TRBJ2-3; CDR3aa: CSVSTSDTQYF; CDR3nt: TGCAGCGTTTCCACCTCAGATACGCAGTATTTT
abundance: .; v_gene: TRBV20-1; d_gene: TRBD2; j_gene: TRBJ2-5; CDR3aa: CSARTAGEETQYF; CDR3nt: TGCAGTGCTAGAACGGCGGGGGAGGAGACCCAGTACTTC
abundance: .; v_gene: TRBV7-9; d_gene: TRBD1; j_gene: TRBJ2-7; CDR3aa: CASSPRTGTVSYEQYF; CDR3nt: TGTGCCAGCAGCCCCCGGACAGGAACCGTCTCCTACGAGCAGTACTTC
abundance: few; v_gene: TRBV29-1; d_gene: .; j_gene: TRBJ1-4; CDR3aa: CSVKDEKLFF; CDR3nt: TGCAGCGTTAAAGATGAAAAACTGTTTTTT
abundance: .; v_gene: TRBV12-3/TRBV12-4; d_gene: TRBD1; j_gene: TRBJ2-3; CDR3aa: CASSSRYRGHTDTQYF; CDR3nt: TGTGCCAGCAGTTCTCGATACAGGGGACACACAGATACGCAGTATTTT
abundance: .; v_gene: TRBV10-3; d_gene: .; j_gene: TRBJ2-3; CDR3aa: CAISEDVDTQYF; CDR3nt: TGTGCCATCAGCGAAGATGTAGATACGCAGTATTTT
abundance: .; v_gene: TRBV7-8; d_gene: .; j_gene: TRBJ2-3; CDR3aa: CASTQGADTQYF; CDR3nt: TGTGCCAGCACACAGGGAGCCGATACGCAGTATTTT